The next 16 T cell receptor beta chains were all read from a single sample in a study of T cell responses to AZD1222 COVID-19 vaccine. Some clones are missing from TCRdb's copy, which holds only in-frame ones; the method was immunoSEQ multiplex PCR. Among about 200,000 clones listed, about 92% were seen once. The sequencing used peripheral blood, collected on day 0 of MenACWY control vaccination. All receptors derive from an adult in good health.

The chain employs TRBV19 and TRBJ1-2; D uncertain. Looked up from germline, CDR1 is LNHDA and CDR2 is SQIVND (reference sequence). Trimming took 7 bases from V and 5 from J, leaving 14 bases between them. CDR3 length equals 13 residues. The CDR3: CASTSRRLYGYTF. CDR3 nucleotide sequence: TGTGCCAGTACCTCAAGACGGTTGTATGGCTACACCTTC.

This chain connects TRBV18 to TRBJ2-5; TRBD2 matches 10 bases. This CDR3 is built from 16 residues. With V trimmed by 2 bases and J by 2 bases, 5 bases remained unmatched. Germline V gives CDR1 KGHSH, CDR2 LQKENI. In DNA form, the CDR3 reads TGTGCCAGCTCACCATTTACTAGCGGGGCTCAAGAGACCCAGTACTTC. This encodes CASSPFTSGAQETQYF.

This chain joins TRBV7-9 and TRBJ1-2; tentatively, D is TRBD1 (6 bases). This CDR3 has 12 residues. The V gene lost 3 bases and the J gene lost 13 bases, with 15 bases spanning the gap. The germline V gene encodes CDR1 SEHNR and CDR2 FQNEAQ (reference sequence). The CDR3: CASSFGTLSTTF. CDR3 nucleotides: TGTGCCAGCAGCTTCGGGACACTCAGCACCACCTTC.

The V gene is TRBV6-5, the J gene TRBJ1-5; D not certain. Trimming took 4 bases from V and 3 from J, leaving 10 bases between them. Per germline, CDR1 MNHEY and CDR2 SVGAGI. This CDR3 comprises 14 residues. CDR3 sequence: CASSSRVSNQPQHF. The CDR3 nucleotides read TGTGCCAGCAGTTCCCGAGTTTCCAATCAGCCCCAGCATTTT.

The V gene is TRBV7-2, the J gene TRBJ2-5; 7 bases match TRBD1. This CDR3 has 14 residues. Germline-derived CDR1 and CDR2 are SGHTA and FQGNSA. Trimming removed 5 bases from V and 5 bases from J; junction bases left unmatched: 8. CDR3 coding DNA: TGTGCCAGCAGCCAGAACAGGGGACGGGAGACCCAGTACTTC. This sequence encodes CASSQNRGRETQYF.

The chain recombines TRBV19 with TRBJ2-7; 12 bases map to TRBD1. The CDR3 runs to 15 residues. Trimming at V came to 6 bases and at J to 4 bases, leaving 7 bases not matched to a gene. Germline V gene sequence: CDR1 LNHDA, CDR2 SQIVND (reference sequence). CDR3 region: CASRSGTGGGYEQYF. The CDR3 DNA reads TGTGCCAGTAGGAGCGGGACAGGGGGCGGGTACGAGCAGTACTTC.

This clone was detected only once. V is TRBV7-2 and J is TRBJ1-3, with a possible D match to TRBD1 (6 bases). The germline gives CDR1 SGHTA, CDR2 FQGNSA. The CDR3 is made up of 16 amino acids. V shed 1 base and J shed 2 bases, with 12 bases lying between them. CDR3 bases: TGTGCCAGCAGCTTAGAATCAGGGGTGACTGGAAACACCATATATTTT. Protein: CASSLESGVTGNTIYF.

The rearrangement uses TRBV10-3 and TRBJ1-2; D uncertain. The germline V gene has CDR1 ENHRY and CDR2 SYGVKD. The CDR3 covers 16 residues. Trimming shortened V by 3 bases and J by 4 bases, and 18 bases separated the two germline ends. CDR3 amino acids: CAISDNHPGSGYGYTF. The CDR3 nucleotides read TGTGCCATCAGTGACAATCACCCGGGGTCCGGCTATGGCTACACCTTC.

V usage is TRBV4-1 and J usage is TRBJ1-5; the D gene is possibly TRBD1 (5 bases). Trimming left V 0 bases short and J 7 bases short, with 16 bases between. CDR3 size: 16 residues. Germline V CDR1 and CDR2: MGHRA, YSYEKL. CDR3 nucleotide sequence: TGCGCCAGCAGCCAAGATGGGGCAGGGCGAGGACAGCCCCAGCATTTT. Its protein product is CASSQDGAGRGQPQHF.

This chain uses TRBV3-1 (or the pseudogene TRBV3-2) with TRBJ1-1; the D is unclear. The CDR3 consists of 13 residues. Germline V gene lookup returns CDR1 LGHDT and CDR2 YNNKEL (reference sequence). The V gene lost 6 bases and the J gene lost 1 base, with 9 bases spanning the gap. The CDR3 reads CASSTSRNTEAFF. In DNA, the CDR3 is TGTGCCAGCAGTACTTCCAGGAACACTGAAGCTTTCTTT.

CDR3 DNA: TGTGCCAGTAGTATGGGAGGGGCCAGGTCCTACAATGAGCAGTTCTTC. Translating gives CASSMGGARSYNEQFF. This chain uses TRBV19 with TRBJ2-1; 7 bases match TRBD2. J was trimmed by 1 base and V by 3 bases; bases with no gene match: 6. Germline V lookup: CDR1 LNHDA, CDR2 SQIVND (reference sequence). The CDR3 sequence is 16 residues long.

The chain combines TRBV5-6 with TRBJ1-5; a weak D match, TRBD1 (6 bases). Germline V gene lookup returns CDR1 SGHDT and CDR2 YYEEEE. The ends were cut back, 1 base at V and 6 bases at J, with 11 bases in the middle. This CDR3 is built from 14 residues. The CDR3 sequence is CASSLWGQGQPQHF. For the CDR3, the DNA is TGTGCCAGCAGCTTGTGGGGGCAGGGTCAGCCCCAGCATTTT.

Only one count was recorded for this clone. This rearrangement joins TRBV30 to TRBJ2-2, with TRBD1 matching 7 bases. Unmatched junction bases numbered 8, after V lost 3 bases and J lost 4 bases. Germline-derived CDR1 and CDR2 are GTSNPN and SVGIG (reference sequence). There are 15 residues in the CDR3. The CDR3 DNA follows: TGTGCCTGGAGCGTAGGGGGCAGAAGCACCGGGGAGCTGTTTTTT. Translating it yields CAWSVGGRSTGELFF.

The chain joins TRBV5-6 to TRBJ2-3; D is unresolved. Trimming left V 8 bases short and J 2 bases short, with 18 bases between. CDR3 length equals 15 residues. Germline CDR1 SGHDT, CDR2 YYEEEE. The CDR3 loop reads CASPLTQAATDTQYF. In nucleotides, the CDR3 is TGTGCCAGTCCACTCACTCAGGCGGCCACAGATACGCAGTATTTT.

This clone was seen only once. The identical CDR3 is also encoded by other nucleotide sequences in the sample. The chain combines TRBV18 with TRBJ2-7, with 8 nucleotides matching TRBD1. Germline CDR1 is KGHSH and CDR2 is LQKENI. The ends lost 3 bases at V and 2 bases at J; junction bases unmatched: 3. The CDR3 contains 14 residues. The CDR3 bases are TGTGCCAGCTCACCTGGACAGGGCCCCTACGAGCAGTACTTC. Translated: CASSPGQGPYEQYF.

The chain carries TRBV6-6 and TRBJ1-5; tentatively, D is TRBD1 (5 bases). The CDR3 spans 15 residues. The germline gives CDR1 MNHNY, CDR2 SVGAGI (reference sequence). V was trimmed by 2 bases and J by 4 bases, leaving 12 bases between them. This CDR3 is CASSYAQGPNQPQHF. The DNA of the CDR3 is TGTGCCAGCAGTTACGCCCAGGGCCCAAATCAGCCCCAGCATTTT.